Following are 15 T cell receptor beta chains from one sample sequenced in a study of cytomegalovirus exposure and HLA in healthy donors. It was with 60 Vbeta and 13 Jbeta primers that the PCR ran. The protocol was immunoSEQ multiplex PCR, while the TCRdb copy is restricted to in-frame clones and leaves out a portion. The sample gives some 150,000 clones, over 70% of which show up once; roughly 6.6% is in the top ten. The material sequenced was PBMCs. The source is a man under 40 in good health and CMV-seronegative.

J is TRBJ1-2 and V is TRBV6-1; 7 positions match TRBD1. Germline V gene data show CDR1 as MNHNS and CDR2 as SASEGT. CDR3 size: 15 residues. J was trimmed by 4 bases and V by 6 bases; bases with no gene match: 11. CDR3 protein: CASRGSEDRVYGYTF. The DNA for the CDR3 is TGTGCCAGCAGGGGGAGTGAAGACAGGGTCTATGGCTACACCTTC.

The rearrangement links TRBV6-5 to TRBJ2-3; TRBD2 is a possible D gene (6 bases). CDR1 and CDR2 from the germline V gene are MNHEY and SVGAGI. The CDR3 contains 15 residues. V lost 0 bases and J lost 7, with 14 bases in between. The chain's CDR3 is CASSYSRESINTQYF. The CDR3 DNA follows: TGTGCCAGCAGTTACTCCCGGGAGTCGATTAATACGCAGTATTTT.

The gene calls are TRBV5-1 and TRBJ1-2; D not resolved. Trimming removed 7 bases at V and 5 bases at J, with 18 bases between. This CDR3 is 14 amino acids long. Looked up from germline, CDR1 is SGHRS and CDR2 is YFSETQ. The CDR3: CASQVDSGLYGYTF. In DNA form, the CDR3 reads TGCGCCAGCCAAGTGGACTCGGGGTTGTATGGCTACACCTTC.

The chain links TRBV28 to TRBJ2-3; 9 positions match TRBD1. Unmatched junction bases numbered 4, after V lost 5 bases and J lost 1 base. CDR1 is MDHEN, CDR2 SYDVKM, per germline. The CDR3 length is 15 residues. CDR3 loop: CASSQRQGGTDTQYF. CDR3 in DNA: TGTGCCAGCAGTCAAAGACAGGGGGGCACAGATACGCAGTATTTT.

Written as DNA, the CDR3 is TGTGCCAGCACCTTAATGGCTGGCAGTGAGCAGTTCTTC. Translated: CASTLMAGSEQFF. The chain uses TRBV27 and TRBJ2-1; D is undetermined. The V end lost 7 bases, the J end lost 9 bases, and 16 bases lay between the germline ends. The length of the CDR3 is 13 residues. The germline CDR1 and CDR2 sequences are MNHEY and SMNVEV (reference sequence).

This chain connects TRBV2 to TRBJ2-3; 7 bases line up with TRBD1. V dropped 7 bases and J dropped 1; count of bases not matched to a gene: 2. CDR1 and CDR2 (germline): SNHLY, FYNNEI. The CDR3 runs to 13 residues. The CDR3 loop is CASKGAGTDTQYF. In DNA form, the CDR3 reads TGTGCCAGCAAGGGGGCGGGCACAGATACGCAGTATTTT. Supplemented by reference TRBV2 and TRBJ2-3, the full variable domain reads EPEVTQTPSHQVTQMGQEVILRCVPISNHLYFYWYRQILGQKVEFLVSFYNNEISEKSEIFDDQFSVERPDGSNFTLKIRSTKLEDSAMYFCASKGAGTDTQYFGPGTRLTVL.

The CDR3 sequence is CASPQNYPNTEAFF. In DNA, the CDR3 is TGTGCCAGCCCCCAAAACTATCCGAACACTGAAGCTTTCTTT. This chain joins TRBV6-1 and TRBJ1-1; D remains ambiguous. The CDR3 consists of 14 residues. V lost 8 bases to trimming and J lost 1 base, with 14 bases between them. Germline V gene lookup returns CDR1 MNHNS and CDR2 SASEGT.

V usage is TRBV27 and J usage is TRBJ2-7; 10 nucleotides agree with TRBD1. V gave up 3 bases and J gave up 3 bases; unmatched junction bases: 5. The germline CDR1 and CDR2 sequences are MNHEY and SMNVEV (reference sequence). This CDR3 spans 15 amino acids. The CDR3 sequence: CASSLTGTGVYEQYF. For the CDR3, the DNA is TGTGCCAGCAGTTTGACCGGGACAGGGGTCTACGAGCAGTACTTC.

The genes are TRBV19 and TRBJ1-1; 9 bases match TRBD1. V lost 5 bases to trimming and J lost 5 bases; unmatched junction nucleotides: 6. Per germline, CDR1 LNHDA and CDR2 SQIVND (reference sequence). The CDR3 totals 14 residues. The CDR3 sequence: CASSVGQGGTEAFF. DNA for the CDR3: TGTGCCAGTAGTGTGGGACAGGGTGGAACTGAAGCTTTCTTT. Looking up the rest from reference TRBV19 and TRBJ1-1 gives the full variable domain: DGGITQSPKYLFRKEGQNVTLSCEQNLNHDAMYWYRQDPGQGLRLIYYSQIVNDFQKGDIAEGYSVSREKKESFPLTVTSAQKNPTAFYLCASSVGQGGTEAFFGQGTRLTVV.

This clone was counted a single time. The chain combines TRBV2 with TRBJ1-2; D gene unclear. The CDR3 covers 12 residues. Trimming pared 8 bases from V and 7 bases from J, leaving 14 bases between. CDR1 and CDR2 from the germline V gene are SNHLY and FYNNEI. The CDR3 nucleotides are TGTGCCAGCGGAGGGCAAGTTATTGGCTACACCTTC. This translates into CASGGQVIGYTF.

The chain is built from TRBV27 and TRBJ1-2; possibly TRBD1 for D (5 bases). Trimming pared 0 bases from V and 8 bases from J, leaving 10 bases between. In germline, CDR1 is MNHEY, CDR2 SMNVEV (reference sequence). CDR3 length: 13 residues. The CDR3 DNA follows: TGTGCCAGCAGTTTATCGTCTGGGGCCGGCTACACCTTC. Amino acid sequence: CASSLSSGAGYTF.

This rearrangement joins TRBV28 to TRBJ1-4, with a possible D match to TRBD1 (6 bases). The CDR3 loop spans 15 amino acids. From germline, CDR1 is MDHEN and CDR2 SYDVKM. Trimming removed 5 bases from V and 4 bases from J, with 14 bases in between. In nucleotides, the CDR3 is TGTGCCAGCAGTACCCCCAGGGGTATTAATGAAAAACTGTTTTTT. It specifies CASSTPRGINEKLFF.

This sequence joins TRBV4-1 and TRBJ2-5, with 12 bases lining up with TRBD2. The assigned J gene may be wrong: the sequence end matches TRBJ2-7 better. Germline CDR1 reads MGHRA; CDR2 reads YSYEKL. CDR3 length: 19 amino acids. The CDR3 region is CASSQDDLAGGPRKNEQYF. As DNA, the CDR3 is TGCGCCAGCAGCCAAGATGACCTAGCGGGAGGGCCGAGAAAAAACGAGCAGTACTTC.

This clone was seen at least ten times. The gene calls are TRBV19 and TRBJ2-1; maybe TRBD2 (5 bases). The CDR3 contains 13 residues. V was cut by 7 bases and J by 4 bases, with 11 bases left in between. Germline V gene data show CDR1 as LNHDA and CDR2 as SQIVND (reference sequence). CDR3 in amino acids: CASMTTAYNEQFF. The CDR3 coding sequence is TGTGCCAGTATGACTACGGCGTACAATGAGCAGTTCTTC.

The gene calls are TRBV10-3 and TRBJ2-2; the match to TRBD1 covers 10 bases. V gave up 4 bases and J gave up 5 bases; unmatched junction bases: 7. Germline V CDR1 and CDR2: ENHRY, SYGVKD. The CDR3 contains 16 residues. CDR3 sequence (DNA): TGTGCCATCAGTGTAGGAAGGACAGGGGGAACCGGGGAGCTGTTTTTT. Amino acid sequence: CAISVGRTGGTGELFF.